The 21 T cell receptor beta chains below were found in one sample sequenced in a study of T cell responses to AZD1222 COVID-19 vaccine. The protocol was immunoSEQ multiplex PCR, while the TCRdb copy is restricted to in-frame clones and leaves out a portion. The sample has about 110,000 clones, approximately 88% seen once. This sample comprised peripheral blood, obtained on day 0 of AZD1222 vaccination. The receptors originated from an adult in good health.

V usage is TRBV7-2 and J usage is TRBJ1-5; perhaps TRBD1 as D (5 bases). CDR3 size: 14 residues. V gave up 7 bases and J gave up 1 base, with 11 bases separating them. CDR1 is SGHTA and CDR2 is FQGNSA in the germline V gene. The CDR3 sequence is CASTPRGSNQPQHF. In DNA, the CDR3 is TGTGCCAGCACCCCCCGGGGGAGCAATCAGCCCCAGCATTTT. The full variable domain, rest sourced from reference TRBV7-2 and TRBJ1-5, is GAGVSQSPSNKVTEKGKDVELRCDPISGHTALYWYRQSLGQGLEFLIYFQGNSAPDKSGLPSDRFSAERTGGSVSTLTIQRTQQEDSAVYLCASTPRGSNQPQHFGDGTRLSIL.

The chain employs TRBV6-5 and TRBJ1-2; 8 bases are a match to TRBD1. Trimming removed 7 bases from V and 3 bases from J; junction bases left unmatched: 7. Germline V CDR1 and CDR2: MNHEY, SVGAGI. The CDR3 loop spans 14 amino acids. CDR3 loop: CASTSATGDYGYTF. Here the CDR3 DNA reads TGTGCCAGCACATCAGCGACAGGGGACTATGGCTACACCTTC.

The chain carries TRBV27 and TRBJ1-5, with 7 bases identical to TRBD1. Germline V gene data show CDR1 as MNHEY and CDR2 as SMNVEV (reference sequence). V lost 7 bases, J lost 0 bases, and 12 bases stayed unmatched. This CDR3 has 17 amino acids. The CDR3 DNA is TGTGCCAGCATAAAAGCCGACAGGGACCCTAGCAATCAGCCCCAGCATTTT. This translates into CASIKADRDPSNQPQHF.

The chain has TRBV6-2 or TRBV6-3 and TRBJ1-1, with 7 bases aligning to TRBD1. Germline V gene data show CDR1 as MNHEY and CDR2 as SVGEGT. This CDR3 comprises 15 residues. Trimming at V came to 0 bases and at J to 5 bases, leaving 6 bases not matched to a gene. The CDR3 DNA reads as TGTGCCAGCAGTTACTCGGCAGGGGGGTGGACTGAAGCTTTCTTT. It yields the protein CASSYSAGGWTEAFF.

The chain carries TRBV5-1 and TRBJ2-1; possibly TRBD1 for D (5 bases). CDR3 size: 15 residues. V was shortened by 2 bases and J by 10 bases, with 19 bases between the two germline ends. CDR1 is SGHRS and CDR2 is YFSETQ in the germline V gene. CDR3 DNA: TGCGCCAGCAGCTTTAGTCAGGGCTCGTTAGGGGAGCAGTTCTTC. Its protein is CASSFSQGSLGEQFF.

The CDR3 nucleotides are TGTGCCAGCAGCTTAAACGGACAGGGCGGGGAGCAGTACTTC. Encoded protein: CASSLNGQGGEQYF. The rearrangement uses TRBV7-9 and TRBJ2-7, with 8 nucleotides matching TRBD1. Germline-derived CDR1 and CDR2 are SEHNR and FQNEAQ (reference sequence). This CDR3 contains 14 residues. J lost 7 bases, V lost 2 bases, and 7 bases had no gene match. Variable domain in full (rest from reference TRBV7-9 and TRBJ2-7): DTGVSQNPRHKITKRGQNVTFRCDPISEHNRLYWYRQTLGQGPEFLTYFQNEAQLEKSRLLSDRFSAERPKGSFSTLEIQRTEQGDSAMYLCASSLNGQGGEQYFGPGTRLTVT.

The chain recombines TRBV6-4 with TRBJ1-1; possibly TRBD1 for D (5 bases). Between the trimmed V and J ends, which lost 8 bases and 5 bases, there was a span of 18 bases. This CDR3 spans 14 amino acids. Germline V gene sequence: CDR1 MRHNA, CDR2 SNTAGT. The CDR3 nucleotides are TGTGCCAGCGCCTTCGACAGCCAAGGAACTGAAGCTTTCTTT. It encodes CASAFDSQGTEAFF.

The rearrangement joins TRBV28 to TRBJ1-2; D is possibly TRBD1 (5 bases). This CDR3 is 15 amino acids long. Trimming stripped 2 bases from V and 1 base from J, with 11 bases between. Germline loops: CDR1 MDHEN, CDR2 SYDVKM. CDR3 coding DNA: TGTGCCAGCAGTTTACTGCAGGGATATAACTATGGCTACACCTTC. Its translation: CASSLLQGYNYGYTF.

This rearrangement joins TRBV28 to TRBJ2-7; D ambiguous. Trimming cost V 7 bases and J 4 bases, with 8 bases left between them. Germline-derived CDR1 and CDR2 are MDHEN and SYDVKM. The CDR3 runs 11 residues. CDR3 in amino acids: CASTGDYEQYF. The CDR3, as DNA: TGTGCCAGCACAGGTGATTACGAGCAGTACTTC.

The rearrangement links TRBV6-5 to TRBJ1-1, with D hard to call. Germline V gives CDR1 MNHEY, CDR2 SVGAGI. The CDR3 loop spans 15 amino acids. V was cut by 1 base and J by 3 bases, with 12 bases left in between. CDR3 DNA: TGTGCCAGCAGTTACTACAGTCAAGGAGACACTGAAGCTTTCTTT. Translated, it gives CASSYYSQGDTEAFF.

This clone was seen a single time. The DNA of the CDR3 is TGTGCCAGCAGTCTGAGACAAATGAACACTGAAGCTTTCTTT. Translated, it gives CASSLRQMNTEAFF. V is TRBV28 and J is TRBJ1-1; D ambiguous. The CDR3 spans 14 residues. Germline V lookup: CDR1 MDHEN, CDR2 SYDVKM. The V gene lost 5 bases and the J gene lost 0 bases, with 10 bases spanning the gap.

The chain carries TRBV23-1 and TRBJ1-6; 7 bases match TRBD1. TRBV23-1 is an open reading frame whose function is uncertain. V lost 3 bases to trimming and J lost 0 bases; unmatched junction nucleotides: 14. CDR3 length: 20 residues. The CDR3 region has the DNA TGCGCCAGCAGTCATCCCATCTCGACAGGGCTGAGCTCCTATAATTCACCCCTCCACTTT. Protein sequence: CASSHPISTGLSSYNSPLHF.

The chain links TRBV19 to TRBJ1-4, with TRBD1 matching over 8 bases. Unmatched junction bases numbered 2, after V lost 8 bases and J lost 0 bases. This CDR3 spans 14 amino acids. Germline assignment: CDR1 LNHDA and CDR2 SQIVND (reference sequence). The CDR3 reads CASGQGTTNEKLFF. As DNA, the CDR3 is TGTGCCAGTGGACAGGGAACAACTAATGAAAAACTGTTTTTT.

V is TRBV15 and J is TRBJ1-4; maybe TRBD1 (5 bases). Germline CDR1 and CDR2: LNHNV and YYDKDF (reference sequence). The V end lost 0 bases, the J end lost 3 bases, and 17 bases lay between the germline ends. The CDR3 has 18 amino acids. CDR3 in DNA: TGTGCCACCAGCAGAGATCGGGGCAGGGAGGTGGCTAATGAAAAACTGTTTTTT. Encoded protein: CATSRDRGREVANEKLFF.

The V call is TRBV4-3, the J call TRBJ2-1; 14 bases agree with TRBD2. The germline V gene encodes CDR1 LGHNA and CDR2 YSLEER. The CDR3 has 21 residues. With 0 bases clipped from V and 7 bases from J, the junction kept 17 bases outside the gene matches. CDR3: CASSQDLAMGLAGVYGNEQFF. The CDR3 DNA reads TGCGCCAGCAGCCAAGATCTTGCCATGGGACTAGCGGGAGTGTATGGAAATGAGCAGTTCTTC.

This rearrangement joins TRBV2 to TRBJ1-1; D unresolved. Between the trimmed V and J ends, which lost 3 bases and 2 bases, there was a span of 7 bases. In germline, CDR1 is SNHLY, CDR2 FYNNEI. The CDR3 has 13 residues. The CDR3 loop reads CASSDWENTEAFF. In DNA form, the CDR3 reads TGTGCCAGCAGTGATTGGGAAAACACTGAAGCTTTCTTT.

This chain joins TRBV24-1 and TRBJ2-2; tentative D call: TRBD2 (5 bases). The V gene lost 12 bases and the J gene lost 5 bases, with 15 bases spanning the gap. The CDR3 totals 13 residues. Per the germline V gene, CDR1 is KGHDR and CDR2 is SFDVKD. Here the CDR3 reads CAAGPRYTGELFF. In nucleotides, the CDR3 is TGTGCCGCGGGCCCGAGGTATACCGGGGAGCTGTTTTTT.

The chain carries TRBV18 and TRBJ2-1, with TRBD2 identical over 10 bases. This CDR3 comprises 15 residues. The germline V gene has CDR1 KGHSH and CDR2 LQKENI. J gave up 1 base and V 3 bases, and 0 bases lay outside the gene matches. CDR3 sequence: CASSPTSGSYNEQFF. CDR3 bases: TGTGCCAGCTCACCGACTAGCGGGTCCTACAATGAGCAGTTCTTC.

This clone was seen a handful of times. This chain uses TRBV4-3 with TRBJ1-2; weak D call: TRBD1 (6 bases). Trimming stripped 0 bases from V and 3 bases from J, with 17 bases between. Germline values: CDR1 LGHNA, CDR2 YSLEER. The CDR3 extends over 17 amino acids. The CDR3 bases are TGCGCCAGCAGCCAAGATGAAGGGAGCAGGGGCCACTATGGCTACACCTTC. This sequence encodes CASSQDEGSRGHYGYTF.

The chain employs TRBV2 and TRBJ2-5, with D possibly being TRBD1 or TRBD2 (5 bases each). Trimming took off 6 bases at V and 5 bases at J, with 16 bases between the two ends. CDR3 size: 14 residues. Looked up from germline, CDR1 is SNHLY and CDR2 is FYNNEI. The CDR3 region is CASSFTGKGETQYF. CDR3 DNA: TGTGCCAGCAGCTTCACGGGAAAGGGGGAGACCCAGTACTTC.

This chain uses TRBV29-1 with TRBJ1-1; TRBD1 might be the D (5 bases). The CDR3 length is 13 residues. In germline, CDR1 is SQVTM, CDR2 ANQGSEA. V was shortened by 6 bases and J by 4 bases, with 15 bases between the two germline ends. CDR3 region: CSVTRGYGTEAFF. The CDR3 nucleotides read TGCAGCGTAACTCGGGGGTATGGCACTGAAGCTTTCTTT.